Presented here are 22 T cell receptor beta chains from one specimen sequenced in a study of high-grade serous ovarian cancer treatment subgroups. Libraries were prepared by immunoSEQ multiplex PCR; TCRdb keeps only in-frame clonotypes and omits some of them. There are some 40,000 clones in the sample; 75% to 85% occur only once, and approximately 3.1% lies in the top ten. Tumor samples were obtained before definitive surgery or chemotherapy. Sequences were obtained from tumor tissue. These TCRs come from a human donor with high-grade serous ovarian cancer.

The chain joins TRBV6-6 to TRBJ1-5, with D hard to call. Trimming left V 6 bases short and J 2 bases short, with 11 bases between. The germline V gene encodes CDR1 MNHNY and CDR2 SVGAGI (reference sequence). The CDR3 spans 14 residues. CDR3: CASSQGGGNQPQHF. The DNA of the CDR3 is TGTGCCAGCAGCCAAGGTGGGGGCAATCAGCCCCAGCATTTT.

The rearrangement uses TRBV7-3 and TRBJ2-1, with 9 bases fitting TRBD2. The CDR3 runs 14 residues. V shed 5 bases and J 9 bases; nucleotides not matched to a gene: 8. Germline V lookup: CDR1 SGHTA, CDR2 FQGTGA. The CDR3 nucleotides read TGTGCCAGCAGCCCTGCTAGCGGGACCAGTGAGCAGTTCTTC. Translating it yields CASSPASGTSEQFF.

The V call is TRBV6-5, the J call TRBJ2-7; 7 bases match TRBD2. The germline CDR1 and CDR2 sequences are MNHEY and SVGAGI. The CDR3 spans 13 residues. Trimming removed 4 bases from V and 7 bases from J; junction bases left unmatched: 7. The CDR3 DNA reads as TGTGCCAGCAGTTCGGGGGGTAAAGGGGAGCAGTACTTC. It yields the protein CASSSGGKGEQYF.

This clone came up once. The chain uses TRBV7-3 and TRBJ2-3; D is possibly TRBD2 (7 bases). Germline loops: CDR1 SGHTA, CDR2 FQGTGA. This CDR3 comprises 17 residues. V was shortened by 5 bases and J by 1 base, with 19 bases between the two germline ends. The CDR3 DNA follows: TGTGCCAGCAGCCTAAAAGGGGGGGTTTTTCGCACAGATACGCAGTATTTT. The encoded protein is CASSLKGGVFRTDTQYF.

This chain joins TRBV19 and TRBJ2-7; D remains ambiguous. Trimming took 8 bases from V and 0 from J, leaving 11 bases between them. The CDR3 is made up of 13 amino acids. Germline-derived CDR1 and CDR2 are LNHDA and SQIVND (reference sequence). The CDR3 nucleotides read TGTGCCAGTTCCCCGGGCCTCTCCTACGAGCAGTACTTC. Protein: CASSPGLSYEQYF.

The chain couples TRBV2 to TRBJ2-5, with D perhaps TRBD2 (5 bases). Trimming left V 8 bases short and J 4 bases short, with 11 bases between. Germline CDR1 SNHLY, CDR2 FYNNEI. The CDR3 sequence is 12 residues long. In DNA form, the CDR3 reads TGTGCCAGCGGAGGTTCGAGAGAGACCCAGTACTTC. It yields the protein CASGGSRETQYF.

The CDR3 loop is CASSYRDTQYF. CDR3 nucleotide sequence: TGTGCCAGCAGTTACAGGGATACGCAGTATTTT. This chain connects TRBV6-6 to TRBJ2-3; D remains unclear. The V end lost 2 bases, the J end lost 6 bases, and 3 bases lay between the germline ends. Germline-derived CDR1 and CDR2 are MNHNY and SVGAGI (reference sequence). The CDR3 extends over 11 amino acids.

The CDR3 DNA is TGTGCCAGCTCACAGGGACTGCAAGAGACCCAGTACTTC. Its translation: CASSQGLQETQYF. V gene TRBV18 combines with J gene TRBJ2-5, with D possibly TRBD2 on 6 matching bases. Per germline, CDR1 KGHSH and CDR2 LQKENI. The CDR3 extends over 13 amino acids. The ends were cut back, 4 bases at V and 2 bases at J, with 8 bases in the middle.

The gene calls are TRBV4-2 and TRBJ2-1; D gene ambiguous. CDR1 is LGHNA and CDR2 is YNFKEQ in the germline V gene. The CDR3 totals 12 residues. The V end was cut by 0 bases, the J end by 8 bases, with 5 bases between. CDR3 nucleotide sequence: TGTGCCAGCAGCCAAGATTTCGATGAGCAGTTCTTC. It codes for CASSQDFDEQFF.

V is TRBV7-2 and J is TRBJ2-3; 13 nucleotides match TRBD2. V lost 2 bases and J lost 1; bases outside the gene matches: 3. The CDR3 spans 17 residues. Germline loops: CDR1 SGHTA, CDR2 FQGNSA. CDR3 in DNA: TGTGCCAGCAGCTTACGACTAGCGGGAGGCCGCACAGATACGCAGTATTTT. Residues: CASSLRLAGGRTDTQYF. The variable domain in full, completed from reference TRBV7-2 and TRBJ2-3, reads GAGVSQSPSNKVTEKGKDVELRCDPISGHTALYWYRQSLGQGLEFLIYFQGNSAPDKSGLPSDRFSAERTGGSVSTLTIQRTQQEDSAVYLCASSLRLAGGRTDTQYFGPGTRLTVL.

This clone was seen a few times. The J gene is TRBJ2-2, the V gene TRBV6-5; D is uncertain. Trimming shortened V by 8 bases and J by 6 bases, and 10 bases separated the two germline ends. Germline lookup yields CDR1 MNHEY and CDR2 SVGAGI. CDR3 size: 12 residues. DNA for the CDR3: TGTGCCAGCGGTCATATAGCCGGGGAGCTGTTTTTT. It translates to CASGHIAGELFF.

This clone was seen only a few times. The rearrangement links TRBV5-1 to TRBJ1-2; 7 nucleotides align to TRBD1. Germline CDR1 reads SGHRS; CDR2 reads YFSETQ. V gave up 0 bases and J gave up 14 bases; unmatched junction bases: 10. The CDR3 sequence is 13 residues long. The CDR3 region is CASSLEEGAKRTF. As DNA, the CDR3 is TGCGCCAGCAGCTTGGAGGAGGGGGCCAAGAGGACCTTC.

The rearrangement joins TRBV6-5 to TRBJ2-1; D call uncertain. V gave up 0 bases and J gave up 12 bases, with 6 bases separating them. CDR1 is MNHEY and CDR2 is SVGAGI in the germline V gene. CDR3 size: 11 residues. The CDR3 protein is CASSYSAVQFF. The DNA for the CDR3 is TGTGCCAGCAGTTACTCGGCGGTGCAGTTCTTC.

This sequence joins TRBV15 and TRBJ2-3, with D perhaps TRBD2 (5 bases). Germline-derived CDR1 and CDR2 are LNHNV and YYDKDF (reference sequence). This CDR3 has 16 residues. With 1 base removed from V and 2 bases from J, the gap between germline ends came to 13 bases. The CDR3 DNA sequence: TGTGCCACCAGCAGAGCCGCTCGGGGTTCCACAGATACGCAGTATTTT. Amino acids: CATSRAARGSTDTQYF.

This clone was detected only a few times. The chain is built from TRBV14 and TRBJ2-5, with D unclear. The CDR3 runs to 11 residues. CDR1 SGHDN and CDR2 FVKESK come from the germline V gene. Trimming removed 7 bases from V and 1 base from J, with 4 bases in between. The CDR3 sequence is CASTGQETQYF. CDR3 coding DNA: TGTGCCAGCACGGGCCAAGAGACCCAGTACTTC.

This clone came up a few times. This chain uses TRBV5-4 with TRBJ1-2; 11 nucleotides match TRBD1. J lost 7 bases, V lost 0 bases, and 5 bases had no gene match. The CDR3 covers 15 residues. Germline CDR1 is SGHNT and CDR2 is YYREEE (reference sequence). This CDR3 reads CASSLDGQGAGGYTF. The CDR3 DNA reads as TGTGCCAGCAGCTTGGATGGACAGGGGGCGGGTGGCTACACCTTC.

The chain couples TRBV5-1 to TRBJ2-7; TRBD2 aligns across 9 bases. J gave up 6 bases and V 5 bases, and 18 bases lay outside the gene matches. CDR3 length: 17 amino acids. Germline V gene data show CDR1 as SGHRS and CDR2 as YFSETQ. The CDR3 loop is CASSYSPSGTSAREQYF. CDR3 DNA: TGCGCCAGCAGTTACTCTCCTAGCGGGACCTCCGCTCGCGAGCAGTACTTC.

The rearrangement links TRBV4-3 to TRBJ1-1; TRBD1 matches 7 bases. V lost 4 bases to trimming and J lost 2 bases; unmatched junction nucleotides: 7. Germline CDR1 reads LGHNA; CDR2 reads YSLEER. CDR3 length: 15 amino acids. Here the CDR3 DNA reads TGCGCCAGCAGCCTAGACAGGGTAGGAAACACTGAAGCTTTCTTT. It specifies CASSLDRVGNTEAFF.

The V and J genes are TRBV19 and TRBJ1-5, with D perhaps matching TRBD1 (5 bases). V lost 4 bases and J lost 4, with 17 bases in between. Germline assignment: CDR1 LNHDA and CDR2 SQIVND (reference sequence). The CDR3 is 16 residues long. The CDR3 nucleotides are TGTGCCAGTAGTACTACCGGGACGGGAAGGAATCAGCCCCAGCATTTT. Translating it yields CASSTTGTGRNQPQHF.

V is TRBV4-1 and J is TRBJ2-3; TRBD1 agrees at 9 bases. In germline, CDR1 is MGHRA, CDR2 YSYEKL. This CDR3 has 17 amino acids. J lost 3 bases, V lost 6 bases, and 13 bases had no gene match. CDR3 sequence reads: CASSPRFRDRETDTQYF. For the CDR3, the DNA is TGCGCCAGCAGTCCCCGTTTTCGGGACAGGGAAACAGATACGCAGTATTTT.

V usage is TRBV6-5 and J usage is TRBJ1-6; 7 bases line up with TRBD1. J was trimmed by 14 bases and V by 6 bases; bases with no gene match: 16. Germline assignment: CDR1 MNHEY and CDR2 SVGAGI. This CDR3 is 15 amino acids long. CDR3 loop: CASSLLTGRESALHF. CDR3 nucleotide sequence: TGTGCCAGCAGCCTCTTGACAGGGAGAGAATCGGCCCTCCACTTT.

The chain links TRBV28 to TRBJ2-7, with D perhaps TRBD1 or TRBD2 (6 bases each). CDR3 length: 16 residues. Germline CDR1 MDHEN, CDR2 SYDVKM. V shed 3 bases and J shed 9 bases, with 24 bases lying between them. CDR3: CASSLSRPYRGPGQYF. Here the CDR3 DNA reads TGTGCCAGCAGTTTGTCGAGACCATACCGGGGGCCGGGGCAGTACTTC.